One and the same sample provided the 21 T cell receptor beta chains below, sequenced in a study of blood T cell repertoires in COVID-19. Profiling relied on immunoSEQ multiplex PCR, and the TCRdb table lists in-frame clones only, not all of them. This sample yields some 290,000 clones, of which 81% are seen a single time; roughly 2.9% belongs to the top ten. Material for sequencing was peripheral blood. These receptors were taken from a woman aged 55-70 years with active or convalescent COVID-19.

V is TRBV19 and J is TRBJ1-1, with D possibly TRBD1 on 6 matching bases. The CDR3 is 15 amino acids. The V and J ends lost 7 bases and 2 bases respectively, with 17 bases between them. CDR1 is LNHDA and CDR2 is SQIVND in the germline V gene (reference sequence). CDR3 in DNA: TGTGCCAGTACCCGGTCCCGGACAGTTAACACTGAAGCTTTCTTT. Translating it yields CASTRSRTVNTEAFF.

This sequence joins TRBV7-2 and TRBJ2-3; D is perhaps TRBD1 (6 bases). Between the trimmed V and J ends, which lost 6 bases and 2 bases, there was a span of 12 bases. The germline V gene encodes CDR1 SGHTA and CDR2 FQGNSA. The CDR3 length is 14 residues. CDR3 residues: CASRFNRDTDTQYF. The DNA for the CDR3 is TGTGCCAGCAGATTCAACAGGGACACAGATACGCAGTATTTT.

The chain carries TRBV4-3 and TRBJ2-3, with 10 bases identical to TRBD2. The CDR3 consists of 17 residues. Trimming cost V 0 bases and J 2 bases; bases outside gene matches: 5. From germline, CDR1 is LGHNA and CDR2 YSLEER. The CDR3 nucleotides read TGCGCCAGCAGCCAAGAGAAACTAGCGGGGCTCACAGATACGCAGTATTTT. Translating it yields CASSQEKLAGLTDTQYF.

The V call is TRBV4-3, the J call TRBJ2-2, with D unclear. Germline lookup yields CDR1 LGHNA and CDR2 YSLEER. There are 15 residues in the CDR3. V was trimmed by 0 bases and J by 4 bases, leaving 9 bases between them. The CDR3 DNA sequence: TGCGCCAGCAGCCAAGATCGACTTGGCACCGGGGAGCTGTTTTTT. It encodes CASSQDRLGTGELFF.

The V and J genes are TRBV6-1 and TRBJ1-5; 8 bases align to TRBD1. CDR3 length: 15 residues. Germline V gives CDR1 MNHNS, CDR2 SASEGT. The V and J ends lost 7 bases and 11 bases, in that order; junction bases with no gene match: 16. The CDR3 region is CASTKDRAYGMAQHF. DNA of the CDR3: TGTGCCAGCACAAAGGACAGGGCCTACGGTATGGCCCAGCATTTT.

J is TRBJ1-1 and V is TRBV6-5; no clear D. The germline CDR1 and CDR2 sequences are MNHEY and SVGAGI. The CDR3 has 13 amino acids. V shed 8 bases and J shed 3 bases, with 13 bases lying between them. The DNA of the CDR3 is TGTGCCAGCGACCCCCCACGGGACACTGAAGCTTTCTTT. Protein product: CASDPPRDTEAFF.

The rearrangement links TRBV10-3 to TRBJ1-1; D may be TRBD1 (5 bases). V was pared by 8 bases and J by 0 bases, with 10 bases between. CDR1 ENHRY and CDR2 SYGVKD come from the germline V gene. This CDR3 has 13 residues. The CDR3: CAIRQRVNTEAFF. The CDR3 DNA reads as TGTGCCATCCGACAGCGAGTGAACACTGAAGCTTTCTTT.

The chain has TRBV9 and TRBJ2-1; TRBD2 agrees at 8 bases. CDR3 length: 15 amino acids. Trimming took 4 bases from V and 2 from J; bases not matched to a gene: 5. Germline CDR1 SGDLS, CDR2 YYNGEE. The CDR3 region is CASSPRTSPYNEQFF. CDR3 DNA: TGTGCCAGCAGCCCCAGGACTAGCCCCTACAATGAGCAGTTCTTC. Full variable domain (rest looked up from reference TRBV9 and TRBJ2-1): DSGVTQTPKHLITATGQRVTLRCSPRSGDLSVYWYQQSLDQGLQFLIQYYNGEERAKGNILERFSAQQFPDLHSELNLSSLELGDSALYFCASSPRTSPYNEQFFGPGTRLTVL.

The rearrangement links TRBV11-3 to TRBJ2-1, with D unclear. V lost 2 bases and J lost 7, with 6 bases in between. The CDR3 covers 12 residues. CDR1 is SGHNT, CDR2 YENEEA, per germline. The CDR3 sequence is CASSLHFNEQFF. The CDR3 DNA reads as TGTGCCAGCAGCTTACACTTTAATGAGCAGTTCTTC. Full variable domain (remainder filled in from reference TRBV11-3 and TRBJ2-1): EAGVVQSPRYKIIEKKQPVAFWCNPISGHNTLYWYLQNLGQGPELLIRYENEEAVDDSQLPKDRFSAERLKGVDSTLKIQPAELGDSAVYLCASSLHFNEQFFGPGTRLTVL.

The rearrangement uses TRBV27 and TRBJ2-1; no reliable D call. CDR3 size: 11 residues. Germline-derived CDR1 and CDR2 are MNHEY and SMNVEV (reference sequence). V was cut by 4 bases and J by 8 bases, with 6 bases left in between. The chain's CDR3 is CASSSLDEQFF. CDR3 coding DNA: TGTGCCAGCAGTTCCCTCGATGAGCAGTTCTTC.

The chain combines TRBV7-3 with TRBJ2-3; a possible D gene is TRBD2 (5 bases). The CDR3 is made up of 15 amino acids. CDR1 and CDR2 from the germline V gene are SGHTA and FQGTGA. Trimming shortened V by 6 bases and J by 2 bases, and 15 bases separated the two germline ends. CDR3 region: CASRRRAVPTDTQYF. As DNA, the CDR3 is TGTGCCAGCAGAAGGCGGGCGGTCCCCACAGATACGCAGTATTTT.

V gene TRBV6-6 combines with J gene TRBJ1-2; 10 bases line up with TRBD1. The CDR3 consists of 15 residues. Unmatched junction bases numbered 8, after V lost 5 bases and J lost 5 bases. The germline gives CDR1 MNHNY, CDR2 SVGAGI (reference sequence). DNA of the CDR3: TGTGCCAGCAGTAGCCGGGACAGGGGTTATTATGGCTACACCTTC. Its protein is CASSSRDRGYYGYTF.

A remark on this clone: At the DNA level, this CDR3 is encoded by other sequences in the same sample as well. The V call is TRBV18, the J call TRBJ2-7; 11 positions match TRBD1. The germline V gene encodes CDR1 KGHSH and CDR2 LQKENI. After removal of 3 bases from V and 3 bases from J, the junction contained 1 base not matched to a gene. The CDR3 consists of 14 residues. CDR3 bases: TGTGCCAGCTCACCCGGGACAGGGGGCTACGAGCAGTACTTC. Its translation: CASSPGTGGYEQYF.

V usage is TRBV3-1 (or the pseudogene TRBV3-2) and J usage is TRBJ1-3; D perhaps matches TRBD1 (6 bases). The germline V and J ends were trimmed by 4 bases and 2 bases, with 15 bases remaining between them. There are 16 residues in the CDR3. CDR1 and CDR2 from the germline V gene are LGHDT and YNNKEL (reference sequence). The CDR3 spells CASSRGGEGAGNTIYF. In DNA, the CDR3 is TGTGCCAGCAGCCGGGGGGGCGAGGGCGCTGGAAACACCATATATTTT.

The rearrangement links TRBV6-5 to TRBJ1-5; TRBD1 aligns across 10 bases. V lost 10 bases to trimming and J lost 5 bases; unmatched junction nucleotides: 8. Germline V gene lookup returns CDR1 MNHEY and CDR2 SVGAGI. The CDR3 contains 14 residues. In nucleotides, the CDR3 is TGTGCCACAAAGGGGACAGGGGCGGATCAGCCCCAGCATTTT. This gives the protein CATKGTGADQPQHF.

This clone was seen only once. The chain has TRBV7-8 and TRBJ2-1, with 10 bases identical to TRBD2. The CDR3 covers 16 residues. The germline V gene has CDR1 SGHVS and CDR2 FQNEAQ. V shed 4 bases, J shed 7 bases, and the junction held 10 bases outside the gene matches. The CDR3 loop reads CASSSRSGGARNEQFF. Here the CDR3 DNA reads TGTGCCAGCAGCTCCAGAAGCGGGGGGGCGCGGAATGAGCAGTTCTTC.

This chain connects TRBV19 to TRBJ1-1, with D hard to call. The germline V and J ends were trimmed by 0 bases and 3 bases, with 5 bases remaining between them. The CDR3 spans 13 residues. Germline lookup yields CDR1 LNHDA and CDR2 SQIVND (reference sequence). In DNA form, the CDR3 reads TGTGCCAGTAGTATAGATCGAGACACTGAAGCTTTCTTT. Translated: CASSIDRDTEAFF.

The genes are TRBV7-9 and TRBJ2-6, with 8 bases lining up with TRBD1. The V segment lost 10 bases and the J segment 2 bases; nucleotides outside the gene matches: 10. Germline lookup yields CDR1 SEHNR and CDR2 FQNEAQ (reference sequence). The CDR3 consists of 16 residues. This CDR3 reads CATDGTGRPGANVLTF. The CDR3 DNA reads as TGTGCCACCGATGGGACAGGCAGACCTGGGGCCAACGTCCTGACTTTC.

Only a few counts were recorded for this clone. The rearrangement links TRBV5-1 to TRBJ2-7, with 11 bases that match TRBD2. Germline V CDR1 and CDR2: SGHRS, YFSETQ. This CDR3 spans 15 amino acids. Trimming removed 4 bases from V and 4 bases from J; junction bases left unmatched: 7. The CDR3 region is CASSISGGAQYEQYF. In DNA, the CDR3 is TGCGCCAGCAGCATTAGCGGGGGGGCCCAGTACGAGCAGTACTTC.

The V call is TRBV3-1 (or the pseudogene TRBV3-2), the J call TRBJ1-5; TRBD1 is a possible D gene (5 bases). V was cut by 1 base and J by 8 bases, with 15 bases left in between. Germline V CDR1 and CDR2: LGHDT, YNNKEL (reference sequence). The CDR3 length is 15 residues. The CDR3 protein is CASSQAPGGEKPQHF. The CDR3 DNA reads TGTGCCAGCAGCCAAGCCCCCGGAGGGGAAAAGCCCCAGCATTTT.

The chain has TRBV5-1 and TRBJ2-5, with 14 nucleotides matching TRBD2. The CDR3 runs to 15 residues. The ends lost 4 bases at V and 5 bases at J; junction bases unmatched: 4. CDR1 is SGHRS, CDR2 YFSETQ, per germline. The CDR3 coding sequence is TGCGCCAGCAGCCTGACTAGCGGGGGGGCGGAGACCCAGTACTTC. Its translation: CASSLTSGGAETQYF.